A selection of T cell receptor beta chains follows, all from one sample in a study of blood T cell repertoires in COVID-19. TCRdb's table, derived via immunoSEQ multiplex PCR, lists solely in-frame clones and lacks some. This sample carries 310,000 or so clones, 86% of them seen once, and the ten largest clones take about 2.2%. The sequenced material came from peripheral blood. These receptors came from a woman under 40 who had recovered from COVID-19. Each CDR3 is given with its conserved first and last residue. Fields, in order: clone size, V gene, D gene, J gene, CDR3 protein, CDR3 DNA. The D gene is left open where the match is weak. For some rows the clone size is stated as once, few or many, or as a class when expanded; others skip it.

size: .; V: TRBV13; D: TRBD1; J: TRBJ2-7; CDR3: CASSLEGTGSSYEQYF; DNA: TGTGCCAGCAGCTTAGAGGGGACAGGGAGCTCCTACGAGCAGTACTTC
size: .; V: TRBV29-1; D: .; J: TRBJ1-1; CDR3: CSVERPLPSSEAFF; DNA: TGCAGCGTTGAACGACCACTACCTTCGTCTGAAGCTTTCTTT
size: .; V: TRBV12-3/TRBV12-4; D: .; J: TRBJ2-7; CDR3: CASSSETDEQYF; DNA: TGTGCCAGCAGTTCCGAGACAGATGAGCAGTACTTC
size: .; V: TRBV7-2; D: .; J: TRBJ2-7; CDR3: CASSLKDRNTYEQYF; DNA: TGTGCCAGCAGCTTAAAAGACAGGAATACCTACGAGCAGTACTTC
size: .; V: TRBV19; D: TRBD2; J: TRBJ2-3; CDR3: CASSIAGLASDTQYF; DNA: TGTGCCAGTAGTATAGCGGGACTAGCGTCAGATACGCAGTATTTT
size: .; V: TRBV5-6; D: .; J: TRBJ2-1; CDR3: CASSLGGSYNEQFF; DNA: TGTGCCAGCAGCTTGGGAGGATCCTACAATGAGCAGTTCTTC
size: .; V: TRBV2; D: .; J: TRBJ1-2; CDR3: CASRVRGYGYTF; DNA: TGTGCCAGCAGGGTCAGAGGCTATGGCTACACCTTC
size: .; V: TRBV28; D: .; J: TRBJ1-4; CDR3: CASSSPQTRGEKLFF; DNA: TGTGCCAGCAGTTCTCCCCAGACCCGCGGTGAAAAACTGTTTTTT
size: .; V: TRBV10-1; D: .; J: TRBJ2-7; CDR3: CASSEQQGGFEQYF; DNA: TGCGCCAGCAGTGAGCAGCAGGGGGGTTTCGAGCAGTACTTC
size: .; V: TRBV4-3; D: .; J: TRBJ1-2; CDR3: CASSLEGTDYGYTF; DNA: TGCGCCAGCAGCCTAGAGGGCACCGACTATGGCTACACCTTC
size: .; V: TRBV7-2; D: TRBD2; J: TRBJ2-7; CDR3: CASSLLAGRSYEQYF; DNA: TGTGCCAGCAGCTTACTAGCGGGGAGATCATACGAGCAGTACTTC
size: few; V: TRBV11-3; D: TRBD2; J: TRBJ2-5; CDR3: CASSLGGAGVKETQYF; DNA: TGTGCCAGCAGCTTAGGGGGAGCGGGGGTCAAAGAGACCCAGTACTTC
size: few; V: TRBV10-2; D: .; J: TRBJ2-1; CDR3: CASKNTGYYNEQFF; DNA: TGCGCCAGCAAGAATACAGGCTATTACAATGAGCAGTTCTTC
size: once; V: TRBV7-5; D: .; J: TRBJ2-7; CDR3: CARSSSLQAGYYEQYF; DNA: TGTGCCAGAAGCTCCTCCCTACAAGCGGGGTACTACGAGCAGTACTTC
size: .; V: TRBV29-1; D: .; J: TRBJ1-2; CDR3: CSVEAVSGYTF; DNA: TGCAGCGTTGAAGCGGTCTCTGGCTACACCTTC
size: .; V: TRBV9; D: TRBD2; J: TRBJ2-3; CDR3: CASSVGAGTSGRRADTQYF; DNA: TGTGCCAGCAGCGTAGGGGCTGGGACTAGCGGGAGAAGGGCAGATACGCAGTATTTT
size: .; V: TRBV7-3; D: TRBD1; J: TRBJ1-1; CDR3: CASSQGALTEAFF; DNA: TGTGCCAGCAGTCAGGGGGCTCTCACTGAAGCTTTCTTT
size: .; V: TRBV6-5; D: .; J: TRBJ1-1; CDR3: CATVDFDRTEAFF; DNA: TGTGCCACCGTCGACTTCGATAGGACTGAAGCTTTCTTT
size: .; V: TRBV3-1/TRBV3-2; D: .; J: TRBJ1-1; CDR3: CASSPQGRTEAFF; DNA: TGTGCCAGCAGCCCCCAGGGTCGTACTGAAGCTTTCTTT
size: .; V: TRBV19; D: .; J: TRBJ1-5; CDR3: CASRTEKGNQPQHF; DNA: TGTGCCAGCCGGACAGAGAAAGGCAATCAGCCCCAGCATTTT
size: many; V: TRBV12-5; D: TRBD1; J: TRBJ1-1; CDR3: CASGLQGTNTEAFF; DNA: TGTGCTAGTGGCTTACAGGGGACGAACACTGAAGCTTTCTTT
size: .; V: TRBV5-3; D: TRBD1; J: TRBJ2-7; CDR3: CARSLAGGQGAYEQYF; DNA: TGTGCCAGAAGCTTGGCCGGGGGACAGGGGGCTTATGAGCAGTACTTC